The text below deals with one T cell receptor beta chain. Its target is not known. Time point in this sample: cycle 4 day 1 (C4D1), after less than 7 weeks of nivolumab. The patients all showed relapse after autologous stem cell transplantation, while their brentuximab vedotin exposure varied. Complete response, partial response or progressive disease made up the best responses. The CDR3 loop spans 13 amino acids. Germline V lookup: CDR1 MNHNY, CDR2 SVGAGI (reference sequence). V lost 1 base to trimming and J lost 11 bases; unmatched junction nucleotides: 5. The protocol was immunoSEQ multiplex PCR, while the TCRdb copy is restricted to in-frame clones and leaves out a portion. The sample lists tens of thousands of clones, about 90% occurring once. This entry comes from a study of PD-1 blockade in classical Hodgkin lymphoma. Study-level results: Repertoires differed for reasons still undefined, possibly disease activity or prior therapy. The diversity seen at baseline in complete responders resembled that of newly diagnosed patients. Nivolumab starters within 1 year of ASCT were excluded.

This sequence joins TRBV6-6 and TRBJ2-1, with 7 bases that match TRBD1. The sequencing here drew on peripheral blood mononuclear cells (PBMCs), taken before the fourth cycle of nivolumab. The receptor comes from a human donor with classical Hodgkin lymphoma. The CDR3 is CASSYFGTDKQFF. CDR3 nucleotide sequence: TGTGCCAGCAGTTACTTCGGGACAGACAAGCAGTTCTTC.